Below are 7 T cell receptor beta chains sequenced from a single sample in a study of blood T cells in healthy people across ages. Then a second PCR, running about 7 to 11 cycles, was carried out with a sample-barcoded 5' primer and a J-beta primer mix. TCRdb ran MiXCR on the 5' RACE reads and lists one entry per CDR3 protein. Of about 1.8 million distinct CDR3 sequences in the sample, less than 50% were seen once. Sequences were obtained from blood. The receptors here all came from a woman in her thirties or forties in good health.

The V and J genes are TRBV10-3 and TRBJ2-5; D unresolved. This CDR3 contains 14 residues. Trimming cost V 4 bases and J 11 bases, with 20 bases left between them. Germline V lookup: CDR1 ENHRY, CDR2 SYGVKD. CDR3 sequence (DNA): TGTGCCATCAGTGCCCCTTGGTTAGCCTATGAGCAGTACTTC. Translation: CAISAPWLAYEQYF.

This clonotype was seen ten or more times. The rearrangement links TRBV28 to TRBJ2-1; D might be TRBD2 (6 bases). Per germline, CDR1 MDHEN and CDR2 SYDVKM. Trimming removed 6 bases at V and 0 bases at J, with 6 bases between. The CDR3 runs to 13 residues. CDR3: CASRGGSYNEQFF. CDR3 DNA sequence: TGTGCCAGCAGGGGGGGCTCCTACAATGAGCAGTTCTTC.

V gene TRBV18 combines with J gene TRBJ2-5; perhaps TRBD1 as D (6 bases). V lost 3 bases to trimming and J lost 5 bases, with 16 bases between them. The CDR3 sequence is 15 residues long. Germline V gives CDR1 KGHSH, CDR2 LQKENI. CDR3 loop: CASSPRDKRRETQYF. The CDR3 DNA reads TGTGCCAGCTCACCCAGGGACAAGAGAAGGGAGACCCAGTACTTC.

The chain recombines TRBV7-8 with TRBJ2-5; 7 nucleotides match TRBD1. The J segment lost 1 base and the V segment lost 7 bases, leaving 9 bases of the junction unmatched. Germline loops: CDR1 SGHVS, CDR2 FQNEAQ. The CDR3 contains 15 residues. Here the CDR3 reads CASTPGTVTQETQYF. The CDR3 bases are TGTGCCAGCACCCCAGGGACAGTTACCCAAGAGACCCAGTACTTC.

The J gene is TRBJ1-5, the V gene TRBV6-6; a possible D gene is TRBD1 (6 bases). Germline CDR1 reads MNHNY; CDR2 reads SVGAGI (reference sequence). There are 17 residues in the CDR3. V gave up 2 bases and J gave up 3 bases, with 17 bases separating them. The DNA of the CDR3 is TGTGCCAGCAGTTACCTGCCTGGGGGGGGCTTCAATCAGCCCCAGCATTTT. Translating gives CASSYLPGGGFNQPQHF.

The chain is built from TRBV5-1 and TRBJ1-4; perhaps TRBD1 as D (5 bases). This CDR3 is 17 amino acids long. CDR1 and CDR2 (germline): SGHRS, YFSETQ. Trimming stripped 4 bases from V and 1 base from J, with 17 bases between. CDR3 amino acids: CASSDTRGKGTNEKLFF. The CDR3 bases are TGCGCCAGCAGCGACACCCGGGGCAAGGGAACTAATGAAAAACTGTTTTTT.

V gene TRBV6-6 combines with J gene TRBJ2-5; 9 bases map to TRBD2. Germline V gene sequence: CDR1 MNHNY, CDR2 SVGAGI (reference sequence). This CDR3 has 16 residues. With 1 base clipped from V and 3 bases from J, the junction kept 6 bases outside the gene matches. This chain's CDR3 is CASSYWASGAKETQYF. Written as DNA, the CDR3 is TGTGCCAGCAGTTACTGGGCTAGCGGGGCGAAAGAGACCCAGTACTTC.